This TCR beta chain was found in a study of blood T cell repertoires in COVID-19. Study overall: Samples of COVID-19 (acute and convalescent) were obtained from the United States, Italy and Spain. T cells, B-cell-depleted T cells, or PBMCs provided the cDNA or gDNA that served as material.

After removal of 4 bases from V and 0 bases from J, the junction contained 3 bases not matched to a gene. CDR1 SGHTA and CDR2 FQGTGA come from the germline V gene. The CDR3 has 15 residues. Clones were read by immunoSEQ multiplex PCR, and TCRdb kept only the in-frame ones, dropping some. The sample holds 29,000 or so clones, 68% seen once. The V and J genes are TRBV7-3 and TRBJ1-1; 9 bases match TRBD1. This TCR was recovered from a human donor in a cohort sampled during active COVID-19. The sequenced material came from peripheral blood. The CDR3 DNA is TGTGCCAGCAGCTCAACAGGGGGCATGAACACTGAAGCTTTCTTT. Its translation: CASSSTGGMNTEAFF.